The 13 T cell receptor beta chains reported below all come from one sample, sequenced in a study of a mutant IDH1 vaccine in newly diagnosed glioma. Antigens for these TCRs are unknown. Sample time point: week 11, during vaccination. Topical imiquimod accompanied each vaccine dose, which consisted of 300 ug of mutant IDH1 20-mer peptide. Only in-frame clones appear in the TCRdb table, and some are missing; sequencing was by immunoSEQ multiplex PCR. In the table there are about 31,000 clones, 75% to 85% of which are singletons. Material: PBMCs, obtained from a glioma patient whose treatment included an IDH1 peptide vaccine. Receptors were obtained from a man aged 30 to 39 with glioma.

In the case of this clone: The junction departs from the called germline gene at one end, perhaps through a read error. This chain links TRBV7-2 with TRBJ2-5, with D possibly being TRBD2 (6 bases). There are 13 residues in the CDR3. Germline V gene lookup returns CDR1 SGHTA and CDR2 FQGNSA. CDR3 bases: TGTGCCAGCAGCCTAGCGTCTCAAGAGACCCAGTACTTC. Encoded protein: CASSLASQETQYF. Together with reference TRBV7-2 and TRBJ2-5, the CDR3 gives the full variable domain: GAGVSQSPSNKVTEKGKDVELRCDPISGHTALYWYRQSLGQGLEFLIYFQGNSAPDKSGLPSDRFSAERTGGSVSTLTIQRTQQEDSAVYLCASSLASQETQYFGPGTRLLVL.

This chain links TRBV29-1 with TRBJ2-7; 8 nucleotides line up with TRBD2. With 1 base clipped from V and 11 bases from J, the junction kept 13 bases outside the gene matches. Germline V gene sequence: CDR1 SQVTM, CDR2 ANQGSEA. This CDR3 is built from 14 residues. As DNA, the CDR3 is TGCAGCGTTGAAGTTAGCGGGAATGGCCGGGGGAAGTACTTC. This encodes CSVEVSGNGRGKYF.

This clone was picked up a small number of times. The CDR3 region has the DNA TGCGCCAGCAGCTTTCAGACAGGGGGCCTGAACACTGAAGCTTTCTTT. Protein sequence: CASSFQTGGLNTEAFF. The V call is TRBV5-1, the J call TRBJ1-1, with TRBD1 matching 10 bases. CDR1 is SGHRS, CDR2 YFSETQ, per germline. This CDR3 has 16 amino acids. The ends lost 2 bases at V and 0 bases at J; junction bases unmatched: 4.

The chain carries TRBV14 and TRBJ1-1; no definite D call. Trimming shortened V by 3 bases and J by 3 bases, and 14 bases separated the two germline ends. Germline CDR1 reads SGHDN; CDR2 reads FVKESK. This CDR3 spans 15 amino acids. The CDR3 here is CASSHSGWQYTEAFF. The CDR3 bases are TGTGCCAGCAGCCACTCCGGTTGGCAGTACACTGAAGCTTTCTTT.

In its sample, this clone was seen once. This sequence joins TRBV5-5 and TRBJ1-5; D is perhaps TRBD1 (5 bases). The CDR3 has 14 residues. V was clipped by 1 base and J by 5 bases, with 10 bases between them. Germline loops: CDR1 SGHKS, CDR2 YYEKEE (reference sequence). CDR3 sequence: CASSLTGDDQPQHF. The CDR3, as DNA: TGTGCCAGCAGCTTGACAGGTGACGATCAGCCCCAGCATTTT.

The genes are TRBV6-1 and TRBJ1-2; TRBD1 might be the D (5 bases). The CDR3 contains 16 residues. Trimming removed 0 bases at V and 1 base at J, with 12 bases between. Germline CDR1 is MNHNS and CDR2 is SASEGT. DNA of the CDR3: TGTGCCAGCAGTGAAGCAATCGGGGGTTTTAACTATGGCTACACCTTC. Translating it yields CASSEAIGGFNYGYTF.

The rearrangement joins TRBV15 to TRBJ1-5; a possible D gene is TRBD1 (5 bases). This CDR3 spans 14 amino acids. The V end was cut by 3 bases, the J end by 7 bases, with 13 bases between. The germline V gene encodes CDR1 LNHNV and CDR2 YYDKDF (reference sequence). This CDR3 is CATSSETGNQPQHF. For the CDR3, the DNA is TGTGCCACCAGCAGTGAAACAGGTAACCAGCCCCAGCATTTT.

The chain has TRBV10-2 and TRBJ2-2, with 15 bases identical to TRBD2. The germline V gene encodes CDR1 WSHSY and CDR2 SAAADI. CDR3 length: 18 amino acids. V was clipped by 3 bases and J by 6 bases; unmatched bases: 8. For the CDR3, the DNA is TGCGCCAGCAGTGACCGCGGACTAGCGGGAGGGGTCCCCGGGGAGCTGTTTTTT. It is translated as CASSDRGLAGGVPGELFF.

The chain couples TRBV27 to TRBJ1-1; the D is unclear. This CDR3 spans 17 amino acids. Trimming removed 1 base from V and 0 bases from J, with 15 bases in between. Germline V gene lookup returns CDR1 MNHEY and CDR2 SMNVEV (reference sequence). The CDR3 protein is CASSLYPEGPMNTEAFF. As DNA, the CDR3 is TGTGCCAGCAGTTTATACCCGGAAGGGCCCATGAACACTGAAGCTTTCTTT.

In this sample, this clone turned up once. The V and J genes are TRBV7-8 and TRBJ2-3, with 10 bases that match TRBD2. The trim removed 7 bases at V and 4 bases at J, leaving 8 bases unmatched. The germline V gene has CDR1 SGHVS and CDR2 FQNEAQ. The CDR3 is 15 residues long. The CDR3 sequence is CASTDLLAGADTQYF. The CDR3 bases are TGTGCCAGCACCGATCTTCTAGCGGGAGCAGATACGCAGTATTTT.

The rearrangement joins TRBV11-2 to TRBJ2-5; D may be TRBD2 (7 bases). V lost 0 bases and J 8 bases, leaving 19 bases between the germline ends. The CDR3 totals 16 residues. CDR1 and CDR2 from the germline V gene are SGHAT and FQNNGV. CDR3 nucleotide sequence: TGTGCCAGCAGCTTAGAGGGGGCGGGAGCCCGCCGCACCCAGTACTTC. Its translation is CASSLEGAGARRTQYF.

The chain recombines TRBV9 with TRBJ2-5, with D perhaps TRBD1 (5 bases). The CDR3 loop spans 15 amino acids. The V and J ends lost 6 bases and 5 bases respectively, with 20 bases between them. In germline, CDR1 is SGDLS, CDR2 YYNGEE. The CDR3 here is CASNRLGRVWETQYF. DNA for the CDR3: TGTGCCAGCAATCGACTGGGCAGGGTGTGGGAGACCCAGTACTTC.

The V and J genes are TRBV5-6 and TRBJ2-5; perhaps TRBD1 as D (6 bases). The CDR3 has 15 residues. The ends were cut back, 4 bases at V and 5 bases at J, with 18 bases in the middle. CDR1 SGHDT and CDR2 YYEEEE come from the germline V gene. For the CDR3, the DNA is TGTGCCAGCAGCCCCCTCGCACGCAGGGGTGAGACCCAGTACTTC. As protein: CASSPLARRGETQYF. The full variable domain, in which reference TRBV5-6 and TRBJ2-5 provide the parts outside the CDR3, is DAGVTQSPTHLIKTRGQQVTLRCSPKSGHDTVSWYQQALGQGPQFIFQYYEEEERQRGNFPDRFSGHQFPNYSSELNVNALLLGDSALYLCASSPLARRGETQYFGPGTRLLVL.